Listed below are T cell receptor beta chains from one sample, sequenced in a study of cytomegalovirus exposure and HLA in healthy donors. Method: immunoSEQ multiplex PCR; TCRdb's copy keeps in-frame clones and lacks some. The sample has roughly 100,000 clones, around 77% seen once; the top ten hold about 9.1%. The sample comprised PBMCs. The receptors were gathered from a woman aged 40 to 50 in good health and CMV-seropositive. CDR3s include the opening cysteine and the closing phenylalanine or tryptophan. Fields, in order: V gene, clone size, J gene, D gene, CDR3 protein, CDR3 DNA. A D gene is named only where the DNA matches it firmly. The size of a clone is reported for some rows only, either as once, few or many, or as a class for expanded clones.

TRBV18,.,TRBJ2-4,TRBD2,CASSSPVSGGGTKNIQYF,TGTGCCAGCTCATCCCCAGTCTCGGGAGGAGGAACCAAAAACATTCAGTACTTC
TRBV7-9,.,TRBJ2-1,TRBD2,CASSGTSGSRHEQFF,TGTGCCAGCAGCGGTACTAGCGGGAGTCGGCATGAGCAGTTCTTC
TRBV2,.,TRBJ1-1,.,CASKQQGNTEAFF,TGTGCCAGCAAACAACAGGGGAACACTGAAGCTTTCTTT
TRBV15,few,TRBJ2-3,TRBD2,CATSYSLAGAQFTDTQYF,TGTGCCACCAGCTATAGCCTAGCGGGAGCTCAGTTCACAGATACGCAGTATTTT
TRBV27,few,TRBJ1-5,TRBD1,CASSIRQGAGQPQHF,TGTGCCAGCAGTATCCGACAGGGGGCAGGACAGCCCCAGCATTTT
TRBV27,.,TRBJ2-1,.,CASSPSGWSEQFF,TGTGCCAGCAGTCCGTCCGGTTGGAGTGAGCAGTTCTTC
TRBV7-9,.,TRBJ2-1,TRBD1,CASSSDRGRSYNEQFF,TGTGCCAGCAGCTCCGACAGGGGACGCTCCTACAATGAGCAGTTCTTC
TRBV5-1,.,TRBJ2-2,.,CASSYGDGLAGELFF,TGCGCCAGCAGCTACGGGGATGGGTTGGCCGGGGAGCTGTTTTTT
TRBV7-8,few,TRBJ2-7,TRBD2,CASMIAGDASYEQYF,TGTGCCAGCATGATAGCGGGGGACGCCTCCTACGAGCAGTACTTC
TRBV28,.,TRBJ1-4,TRBD1,CASSFAGQAVWGEKLFF,TGTGCCAGCAGTTTCGCCGGACAGGCGGTTTGGGGGGAAAAACTGTTTTTT
TRBV11-3,.,TRBJ2-5,.,CASSLGSVETQYF,TGTGCCAGCAGCTTAGGTTCGGTTGAGACCCAGTACTTC
TRBV5-4,few,TRBJ1-2,.,CASSLEEGIYYGYTF,TGTGCCAGCAGCTTGGAGGAGGGCATTTACTATGGCTACACCTTC
TRBV9,once,TRBJ2-3,.,CASSPQTGSDTQYF,TGTGCCAGCAGCCCGCAAACCGGTTCAGATACGCAGTATTTT
TRBV7-9,.,TRBJ2-5,TRBD2,CSSRSSGTPRIQETQYF,TGTTCCAGCAGATCTAGCGGGACACCGAGAATTCAAGAGACCCAGTACTTC
TRBV7-2,.,TRBJ2-2,.,CASSLVRDTNTGELFF,TGTGCCAGCAGCTTAGTGAGGGATACGAACACCGGGGAGCTGTTTTTT
TRBV27,.,TRBJ1-2,TRBD1,CASRETGASYGYTF,TGTGCCAGCAGGGAGACAGGGGCGAGCTATGGCTACACCTTC
TRBV7-9,.,TRBJ2-3,.,CASEDFSTDTQYF,TGTGCCAGCGAGGACTTTAGCACAGATACGCAGTATTTT
TRBV29-1,.,TRBJ2-7,.,CSVKQSSYEQYF,TGCAGCGTAAAACAGAGCTCCTACGAGCAGTACTTC
TRBV5-1,.,TRBJ2-5,.,CASHTTPQETQYF,TGCGCCAGCCACACAACACCACAAGAGACCCAGTACTTC
TRBV7-9,.,TRBJ2-7,TRBD1,CASSPRDRGRYDPYEQYF,TGTGCCAGCAGCCCCCGGGACAGGGGTCGTTATGATCCGTACGAGCAGTACTTC
TRBV9,.,TRBJ2-5,TRBD2,CASSVQTGTSGGQETQYF,TGTGCCAGCAGCGTGCAGACCGGGACTAGCGGGGGGCAAGAGACCCAGTACTTC
TRBV19,.,TRBJ1-1,.,CASSIDGETVNTEAFF,TGTGCCAGTAGTATAGACGGTGAGACAGTGAACACTGAAGCTTTCTTT
TRBV5-4,.,TRBJ2-7,.,CASSLTGNEQYF,TGTGCCAGCAGCTTGACAGGGAACGAGCAGTACTTC
TRBV4-1,.,TRBJ1-1,.,CASSQDRTVPFF,TGCGCCAGCAGCCAAGATAGGACAGTACCTTTCTTT
TRBV6-5,.,TRBJ2-5,.,CASRVTGETQYF,TGTGCCAGCAGGGTGACAGGAGAGACCCAGTACTTC
TRBV19,.,TRBJ1-6,.,CASSIQGRGESPLHF,TGTGCCAGTAGTATACAGGGCAGGGGTGAGTCACCCCTCCACTTT
TRBV18,few,TRBJ2-5,.,CASSPFRRGQETQYF,TGTGCCAGCTCACCCTTTCGGAGAGGCCAAGAGACCCAGTACTTC
TRBV10-3,.,TRBJ1-2,.,CAIPSTVRGGPYGYTF,TGTGCCATCCCTTCGACGGTCCGGGGAGGCCCCTATGGCTACACCTTC
TRBV27,few,TRBJ2-5,TRBD1,CASSLTGAQETQYF,TGTGCCAGCAGTCTGACAGGGGCCCAAGAGACCCAGTACTTC
TRBV19,.,TRBJ1-4,TRBD1,CASSIDLADRGMNEKLFF,TGTGCCAGTAGTATAGATCTAGCGGACAGGGGCATGAATGAAAAACTGTTTTTT
TRBV2,.,TRBJ1-5,TRBD1,CASRETGALSNQPQHF,TGTGCCAGCAGAGAGACAGGGGCGTTGAGCAATCAGCCCCAGCATTTT
TRBV1,.,TRBJ2-3,.,CTSSQGGDPSTDTQYF,TGCACCAGCAGCCAAGGAGGCGACCCAAGCACAGATACGCAGTATTTT
TRBV5-4,.,TRBJ1-2,TRBD1,CASSRDRNYGYTF,TGTGCCAGCAGCCGGGACAGAAACTATGGCTACACCTTC
TRBV11-3,.,TRBJ2-1,TRBD2,CASSPPYYSGRVNEQFF,TGTGCCAGCAGCCCACCGTACTACAGCGGGAGGGTAAATGAGCAGTTCTTC
TRBV7-9,once,TRBJ2-7,TRBD2,CASSLGEGSSYEQYF,TGTGCCAGCAGCTTAGGGGAGGGAAGCTCCTACGAGCAGTACTTC
TRBV28,.,TRBJ1-2,TRBD1,CASSLTTGNGYTF,TGTGCCAGCAGTCTAACGACAGGGAATGGCTACACCTTC
TRBV7-9,.,TRBJ2-1,TRBD2,CASSLAGTREKQFF,TGTGCCAGCAGCTTAGCTGGGACTAGGGAAAAGCAGTTCTTC
TRBV28,.,TRBJ2-7,.,CASSFGGESYEQYF,TGTGCCAGCAGTTTCGGCGGGGAATCCTACGAGCAGTACTTC
TRBV19,few,TRBJ1-4,.,CASSMTGFTLFF,TGTGCCAGTAGTATGACGGGATTTACGCTGTTTTTT
TRBV28,.,TRBJ2-7,.,CASEGQVSYEQYF,TGTGCCAGTGAGGGACAAGTCTCCTACGAGCAGTACTTC
TRBV19,.,TRBJ1-1,.,CASRVLGVQAEAFF,TGTGCCAGTAGGGTTTTAGGGGTCCAGGCTGAAGCTTTCTTT